The 32 T cell receptor beta chains reported below all come from one sample, sequenced in a study of blood T cell repertoires in COVID-19. Produced via immunoSEQ multiplex PCR; TCRdb's table is partial and in-frame only. The sample has 70,000 to 90,000 clones, around 88% seen once; the top ten hold roughly 1%. The sample taken for sequencing was PBMCs or T cells enriched from blood (not recorded which). These receptors came from a woman aged 45-65 years with acute COVID-19.

The rearrangement links TRBV5-1 to TRBJ1-2, with TRBD1 as a possible D gene (6 bases). CDR3 length: 14 residues. Trimming shortened V by 4 bases and J by 4 bases, and 14 bases separated the two germline ends. The germline V gene has CDR1 SGHRS and CDR2 YFSETQ. The CDR3 is CASSPQGSFYGYTF. The CDR3 coding sequence is TGCGCCAGCAGCCCACAGGGTTCCTTCTATGGCTACACCTTC.

V and J are TRBV6-5 and TRBJ2-1, with TRBD2 identical over 10 bases. V dropped 7 bases and J dropped 11; count of bases not matched to a gene: 11. CDR1 and CDR2 from the germline V gene are MNHEY and SVGAGI. This CDR3 spans 14 amino acids. This CDR3 is CASNPRSGRTKQFF. The DNA of the CDR3 is TGTGCCAGCAATCCGCGTAGCGGGAGGACAAAGCAGTTCTTC.

This clone was recorded only once. The V gene is TRBV30, the J gene TRBJ1-1; D is possibly TRBD1 (5 bases). The CDR3 loop spans 11 amino acids. Germline loops: CDR1 GTSNPN, CDR2 SVGIG (reference sequence). With 3 bases removed from V and 6 bases from J, the gap between germline ends came to 8 bases. CDR3 region: CAWRVGAEAFF. CDR3 DNA sequence: TGTGCCTGGAGAGTAGGGGCTGAAGCTTTCTTT.

On this clone itself: Germline and junction disagree at one end, which may indicate a read error. The chain employs TRBV19 and TRBJ2-2; 8 nucleotides line up with TRBD2. This CDR3 is 14 amino acids long. The germline V gene encodes CDR1 LNHDA and CDR2 SQIVND (reference sequence). Here the CDR3 DNA reads TGTGCGAGTAGTACTAGCGGGAACACCGGGGAGCTGTTTTTT. Translation gives CASSTSGNTGELFF.

This sequence joins TRBV30 and TRBJ1-5, with D perhaps matching TRBD1 (6 bases). CDR1 is GTSNPN and CDR2 is SVGIG in the germline V gene (reference sequence). The CDR3 consists of 13 residues. V lost 3 bases, J lost 4 bases, and 10 bases lay in between. The CDR3 loop is CAWRAGANQPQHF. The CDR3 bases are TGTGCCTGGAGGGCAGGGGCGAATCAGCCCCAGCATTTT.

The chain recombines TRBV29-1 with TRBJ2-2, with 8 bases lining up with TRBD2. V lost 6 bases and J lost 4; bases outside the gene matches: 10. Germline CDR1 is SQVTM and CDR2 is ANQGSEA. The CDR3 has 15 amino acids. CDR3 nucleotide sequence: TGCAGCGTCAAATCCGGGACTAGTGGCACCGGGGAGCTGTTTTTT. This translates into CSVKSGTSGTGELFF.

The chain carries TRBV7-9 and TRBJ1-2; D possibly corresponds to TRBD1 (6 bases). Germline CDR1 reads SEHNR; CDR2 reads FQNEAQ (reference sequence). V was trimmed by 7 bases and J by 6 bases, leaving 12 bases between them. The CDR3 is 12 residues long. The CDR3 sequence is CASTAGDNGYTF. In DNA form, the CDR3 reads TGTGCCAGCACCGCAGGGGATAATGGCTACACCTTC. Variable domain in full (rest from reference TRBV7-9 and TRBJ1-2): DTGVSQNPRHKITKRGQNVTFRCDPISEHNRLYWYRQTLGQGPEFLTYFQNEAQLEKSRLLSDRFSAERPKGSFSTLEIQRTEQGDSAMYLCASTAGDNGYTFGSGTRLTVV.

V gene TRBV10-3 combines with J gene TRBJ2-2, with TRBD2 matching over 10 bases. CDR3 size: 14 residues. V lost 10 bases, J lost 1 base, and 3 bases stayed unmatched. Germline V gives CDR1 ENHRY, CDR2 SYGVKD. DNA of the CDR3: TGTGCCACTAAGCGGGAGGGGAACACCGGGGAGCTGTTTTTT. Amino acid sequence: CATKREGNTGELFF.

The CDR3 here is CASSYAAGFTDTQYF. As DNA, the CDR3 is TGTGCCAGCAGTTACGCAGCGGGCTTCACAGATACGCAGTATTTT. The rearrangement joins TRBV6-2 or TRBV6-3 to TRBJ2-3; D possibly corresponds to TRBD2 (6 bases). The CDR3 covers 15 residues. Germline V gene lookup returns CDR1 MNHEY and CDR2 SVGEGT. Trimming took off 2 bases at V and 2 bases at J, with 11 bases between the two ends.

J is TRBJ1-5 and V is TRBV5-1, with 8 bases lining up with TRBD1. There are 14 residues in the CDR3. The germline gives CDR1 SGHRS, CDR2 YFSETQ. V gave up 0 bases and J gave up 7 bases; unmatched junction bases: 3. The DNA of the CDR3 is TGCGCCAGCAGCTTGGGGACAGGGCAACAGCCCCAGCATTTT. Protein product: CASSLGTGQQPQHF.

The chain joins TRBV5-1 to TRBJ2-7, with 7 bases identical to TRBD1. Germline loops: CDR1 SGHRS, CDR2 YFSETQ. The ends lost 0 bases at V and 7 bases at J; junction bases unmatched: 7. The CDR3 is 14 residues long. The chain's CDR3 is CASSLGVQGVEQYF. The CDR3 nucleotides are TGCGCCAGCAGCTTGGGAGTCCAGGGGGTTGAGCAGTACTTC.

V usage is TRBV7-2 and J usage is TRBJ2-1; D may be TRBD1 (5 bases). From germline, CDR1 is SGHTA and CDR2 FQGNSA. Trimming cost V 5 bases and J 4 bases, with 12 bases left between them. The CDR3 consists of 14 residues. In DNA form, the CDR3 reads TGTGCCAGCAGCCCCACATACAGGTACAATGAGCAGTTCTTC. It specifies CASSPTYRYNEQFF.

CDR3 region: CASSSRGLAGPDTQYF. CDR3 DNA: TGTGCCAGCAGCTCCCGGGGACTAGCGGGACCAGATACGCAGTATTTT. The chain employs TRBV13 and TRBJ2-3, with 13 bases aligning to TRBD2. The CDR3 extends over 16 amino acids. V shed 4 bases and J 4 bases; nucleotides not matched to a gene: 5. Germline V lookup: CDR1 PRHDT, CDR2 FYEKMQ (reference sequence).

The J gene is TRBJ1-2, the V gene TRBV6-1; maybe TRBD1 (6 bases). Trimming took off 3 bases at V and 0 bases at J, with 14 bases between the two ends. Germline CDR1 MNHNS, CDR2 SASEGT. This CDR3 comprises 16 residues. CDR3 sequence reads: CASSDTAAGANYGYTF. The CDR3 DNA reads as TGTGCCAGCAGTGACACCGCCGCAGGGGCTAACTATGGCTACACCTTC.

The chain uses TRBV3-1 (or the pseudogene TRBV3-2) and TRBJ2-1; unclear D gene. V gave up 4 bases and J gave up 8 bases, with 18 bases separating them. The germline gives CDR1 LGHDT, CDR2 YNNKEL (reference sequence). The CDR3 has 15 amino acids. DNA of the CDR3: TGTGCCAGCAGCCGTCGACCAGACCAGAGGCATGAGCAGTTCTTC. Protein: CASSRRPDQRHEQFF.

J is TRBJ1-2 and V is TRBV4-2; D unresolved. Trimming removed 0 bases at V and 0 bases at J, with 20 bases between. Looked up from germline, CDR1 is LGHNA and CDR2 is YNFKEQ. The CDR3 has 19 amino acids. CDR3 loop: CASSQEILRFGRTNYGYTF. CDR3 nucleotide sequence: TGTGCCAGCAGCCAAGAAATTCTGAGGTTCGGAAGGACTAACTATGGCTACACCTTC.

V is TRBV15 and J is TRBJ2-3; TRBD2 is a possible D gene (7 bases). V was clipped by 8 bases and J by 2 bases, with 17 bases between them. Germline assignment: CDR1 LNHNV and CDR2 YYDKDF (reference sequence). CDR3 size: 15 residues. CDR3 sequence: CATAGASPFTDTQYF. In DNA form, the CDR3 reads TGTGCCACCGCGGGGGCATCTCCTTTCACAGATACGCAGTATTTT.

The V gene is TRBV5-4, the J gene TRBJ1-4; perhaps TRBD1 as D (6 bases). The CDR3 runs 13 residues. V lost 1 base to trimming and J lost 8 bases, with 9 bases between them. Per germline, CDR1 SGHNT and CDR2 YYREEE (reference sequence). This chain's CDR3 is CASSLKGVEKLFF. The DNA of the CDR3 is TGTGCCAGCAGCTTGAAGGGGGTGGAAAAACTGTTTTTT.

Here the CDR3 reads CASSQDEGTGGMAQPQHF. As DNA, the CDR3 is TGTGCCAGCAGCCAAGACGAAGGGACAGGGGGTATGGCTCAGCCCCAGCATTTT. The V gene is TRBV4-2, the J gene TRBJ1-5; 11 positions match TRBD1. The V gene's germline CDR1 is LGHNA and CDR2 YNFKEQ. The CDR3 runs to 18 residues. V was pared by 0 bases and J by 6 bases, with 10 bases of the junction left unmatched.

The chain has TRBV7-9 and TRBJ1-3; D call uncertain. Germline CDR1 is SEHNR and CDR2 is FQNEAQ (reference sequence). The CDR3 consists of 15 residues. V gave up 3 bases and J gave up 0 bases, with 9 bases separating them. DNA for the CDR3: TGTGCCAGCAGCTTCCAGGCGGGCTCTGGAAACACCATATATTTT. This encodes CASSFQAGSGNTIYF.

The chain has TRBV5-1 and TRBJ2-5; 8 bases line up with TRBD2. This CDR3 is 15 amino acids long. Germline-derived CDR1 and CDR2 are SGHRS and YFSETQ. The junction had 9 bases not matched to a gene; V was cut back by 6 bases and J by 2 bases. The DNA of the CDR3 is TGCGCCAGCACGTTATCCCCGGGGGGGCAAGAGACCCAGTACTTC. Its translation is CASTLSPGGQETQYF.

This chain links TRBV5-1 with TRBJ1-3; no clear D. CDR1 SGHRS and CDR2 YFSETQ come from the germline V gene. V lost 0 bases to trimming and J lost 2 bases, with 12 bases between them. The CDR3 is made up of 16 amino acids. The CDR3 region has the DNA TGCGCCAGCAGCTTGGCCAGAGGTCAGCCTGGAAACACCATATATTTT. This codes for CASSLARGQPGNTIYF.

This clone has only one observation. The chain carries TRBV12-3 or TRBV12-4 and TRBJ1-2; a weak D match, TRBD1 (6 bases). CDR3 length: 13 residues. The germline V and J ends were trimmed by 7 bases and 4 bases, with 13 bases remaining between them. For the CDR3, the DNA is TGTGCCAGCACCTCGGACAGTTTCTATGGCTACACCTTC. Protein: CASTSDSFYGYTF.

The chain joins TRBV9 to TRBJ1-1, with D perhaps matching TRBD1 (6 bases). The CDR3 has 15 residues. Germline lookup yields CDR1 SGDLS and CDR2 YYNGEE. Trimming shortened V by 4 bases and J by 2 bases, and 15 bases separated the two germline ends. CDR3 loop: CASSSRGRGNTEAFF. Here the CDR3 DNA reads TGTGCCAGCAGCTCCCGGGGCAGGGGCAACACTGAAGCTTTCTTT.

V usage is TRBV9 and J usage is TRBJ2-1, with TRBD2 as a possible D gene (6 bases). Germline lookup yields CDR1 SGDLS and CDR2 YYNGEE. CDR3 length: 15 amino acids. Trimming removed 0 bases from V and 1 base from J, with 8 bases in between. The CDR3 here is CASSVEGTSYNEQFF. CDR3 in DNA: TGTGCCAGCAGCGTAGAGGGGACTTCCTACAATGAGCAGTTCTTC.

This rearrangement joins TRBV15 to TRBJ2-2; TRBD1 might be the D (5 bases). Trimming took off 8 bases at V and 2 bases at J, with 21 bases between the two ends. The CDR3 covers 17 residues. Looked up from germline, CDR1 is LNHNV and CDR2 is YYDKDF (reference sequence). In nucleotides, the CDR3 is TGTGCCACCCGGCCAGGGTTGGGAATAGTAAACACCGGGGAGCTGTTTTTT. This codes for CATRPGLGIVNTGELFF.

The gene calls are TRBV6-5 and TRBJ1-6; D is perhaps TRBD1 (6 bases). V was clipped by 3 bases and J by 7 bases, with 16 bases between them. The CDR3 length is 16 residues. Germline CDR1 MNHEY, CDR2 SVGAGI. The CDR3: CASSYISGTRNSPLHF. The CDR3 region has the DNA TGTGCCAGCAGTTATATCTCCGGGACACGGAATTCACCCCTCCACTTT.

CDR3 nucleotides: TGTGCCAGCAGCCAATGGGCTAGCGGGAGGAGGGGCGGCACAGATACGCAGTATTTT. Amino acid sequence: CASSQWASGRRGGTDTQYF. V gene TRBV3-1 (or the pseudogene TRBV3-2) combines with J gene TRBJ2-3, with 11 bases fitting TRBD2. This CDR3 is 19 amino acids long. Trimming removed 2 bases from V and 1 base from J; junction bases left unmatched: 11. Germline V CDR1 and CDR2: LGHDT, YNNKEL (reference sequence).

CDR3 nucleotides: TGTGCCAGCTCGTCCGGGACTGTGAACACTGAAGCTTTCTTT. It is translated as CASSSGTVNTEAFF. The genes are TRBV18 and TRBJ1-1; D may be TRBD1 (5 bases). The CDR3 has 14 amino acids. Looked up from germline, CDR1 is KGHSH and CDR2 is LQKENI. Trimming took off 6 bases at V and 0 bases at J, with 11 bases between the two ends.

J is TRBJ2-2 and V is TRBV5-4; 8 bases are shared with TRBD2. The CDR3 spans 16 residues. The junction had 9 bases not matched to a gene; V was cut back by 1 base and J by 7 bases. Germline assignment: CDR1 SGHNT and CDR2 YYREEE (reference sequence). In DNA form, the CDR3 reads TGTGCCAGCAGCTTGAACGGGAGGGCCCCCGGCGGGGAGCTGTTTTTT. Its protein is CASSLNGRAPGGELFF. Drawing the rest from reference TRBV5-4 and TRBJ2-2, the complete variable domain is ETGVTQSPTHLIKTRGQQVTLRCSSQSGHNTVSWYQQALGQGPQFIFQYYREEENGRGNFPPRFSGLQFPNYSSELNVNALELDDSALYLCASSLNGRAPGGELFFGEGSRLTVL.

The CDR3 loop is CASSLAPIYGYTF. CDR3 DNA sequence: TGCGCCAGCAGCTTGGCGCCTATCTATGGCTACACCTTC. The chain couples TRBV5-1 to TRBJ1-2; no clear D. V lost 0 bases and J 4 bases, leaving 7 bases between the germline ends. Per germline, CDR1 SGHRS and CDR2 YFSETQ. The CDR3 sequence is 13 residues long.

The chain combines TRBV14 with TRBJ2-7, with D tentatively TRBD2 (5 bases). V was pared by 1 base and J by 5 bases, with 9 bases between. This CDR3 spans 13 amino acids. The germline CDR1 and CDR2 sequences are SGHDN and FVKESK. The CDR3 spells CASSQGEWNEQYF. The CDR3 bases are TGTGCCAGCAGCCAAGGGGAGTGGAACGAGCAGTACTTC. The whole variable domain, filled in from reference TRBV14 and TRBJ2-7, reads EAGVTQFPSHSVIEKGQTVTLRCDPISGHDNLYWYRRVMGKEIKFLLHFVKESKQDESGMPNNRFLAERTGGTYSTLKVQPAELEDSGVYFCASSQGEWNEQYFGPGTRLTVT.